The 11 T cell receptor beta chains listed next were all sequenced from one sample in a study of T-cell reconstitution after alpha-beta-depleted transplantation in children. During its preparation, the TCRbeta library received unique molecular identifiers. MiXCR, applied by TCRdb to the PCR reads, yields one record per CDR3 protein. The sample includes almost 600,000 distinct CDR3 sequences, over 25% of them seen just once. Sequencing used PBMCs, obtained before TCRalphabeta/CD19-depleted stem cell transplant. These receptors were collected from a boy under three years old with Wiskott-Aldrich syndrome, due to receive a stem cell transplant.

V usage is TRBV7-8 and J usage is TRBJ1-6, with no clear D. The germline V gene has CDR1 SGHVS and CDR2 FQNEAQ. The CDR3 is made up of 15 amino acids. V lost 1 base, J lost 10 bases, and 14 bases lay in between. CDR3: CASSLGSGRRSPLHF. The CDR3 coding sequence is TGTGCCAGCAGCTTAGGAAGTGGTAGGAGGTCACCCCTCCACTTT.

This clonotype was counted a few times. V and J are TRBV18 and TRBJ2-7, with D perhaps matching TRBD1 (6 bases). Deletions cut 2 bases from V and 2 bases from J, with 13 bases between. The germline gives CDR1 KGHSH, CDR2 LQKENI. This CDR3 is built from 15 residues. The chain's CDR3 is CASSPSGTLAYEQYF. The CDR3, as DNA: TGTGCCAGCTCACCATCCGGGACACTTGCCTACGAGCAGTACTTC.

This clonotype was picked up a small number of times. The gene calls are TRBV4-2 and TRBJ2-7; 11 bases line up with TRBD1. CDR1 and CDR2 (germline): LGHNA, YNFKEQ. The ends lost 0 bases at V and 2 bases at J; junction bases unmatched: 3. The CDR3 totals 16 residues. The CDR3 spells CASSQERGQGAYEQYF. The CDR3 DNA sequence: TGTGCCAGCAGCCAAGAACGGGGACAGGGGGCCTACGAGCAGTACTTC.

This chain uses TRBV7-2 with TRBJ2-1; 16 bases are a match to TRBD2. The germline V gene encodes CDR1 SGHTA and CDR2 FQGNSA. The CDR3 totals 16 residues. The ends lost 4 bases at V and 10 bases at J; junction bases unmatched: 7. The CDR3 DNA reads TGTGCCAGCAGCTGGCAGGGACTAGCGGGAGGGTACGAGCAGTTCTTC. Amino acid sequence: CASSWQGLAGGYEQFF.

This clonotype was seen a few times. The chain carries TRBV6-1 and TRBJ2-3; possible D gene TRBD2, 5 bases. This CDR3 spans 16 amino acids. V was pared by 6 bases and J by 0 bases, with 16 bases between. Germline assignment: CDR1 MNHNS and CDR2 SASEGT. CDR3 amino acids: CASSTGVGASTDTQYF. As DNA, the CDR3 is TGTGCCAGCAGCACCGGGGTGGGCGCGAGCACAGATACGCAGTATTTT.

The gene calls are TRBV5-1 and TRBJ2-3; TRBD2 matches 7 bases. The length of the CDR3 is 14 residues. The junction had 6 bases not matched to a gene; V was cut back by 4 bases and J by 4 bases. Germline assignment: CDR1 SGHRS and CDR2 YFSETQ. The CDR3 bases are TGCGCCAGCAGCCCTACTAGCGTCCCAGATACGCAGTATTTT. Translation: CASSPTSVPDTQYF.

This clonotype was counted a few times. This rearrangement joins TRBV12-3 or TRBV12-4 to TRBJ1-1; no firm D call. The CDR3 loop spans 12 amino acids. Trimming removed 10 bases at V and 0 bases at J, with 9 bases between. The CDR3 sequence: CAIRNMNTEAFF. The CDR3 nucleotides read TGTGCCATCCGGAACATGAACACTGAAGCTTTCTTT.

This chain joins TRBV20-1 and TRBJ2-1; 9 bases fit TRBD2. The germline CDR1 and CDR2 sequences are DFQATT and SNEGSKA (reference sequence). The CDR3 covers 14 residues. With 4 bases clipped from V and 7 bases from J, the junction kept 8 bases outside the gene matches. CDR3 in amino acids: CSAKGVAGVNEQFF. The CDR3, as DNA: TGCAGTGCTAAAGGGGTAGCGGGAGTGAATGAGCAGTTCTTC.

The gene calls are TRBV4-1 and TRBJ2-1; the match to TRBD2 covers 9 bases. Germline V gene data show CDR1 as MGHRA and CDR2 as YSYEKL. The CDR3 is made up of 19 amino acids. The V gene end was trimmed by 2 bases and the J gene end by 3 bases; junction bases not matched to a gene: 14. DNA for the CDR3: TGCGCCAGCAGCCAAACCTTTTTTCCGGGACTAGCCCACTACAATGAGCAGTTCTTC. Amino acid sequence: CASSQTFFPGLAHYNEQFF.

The chain combines TRBV23-1 with TRBJ2-3; TRBD2 agrees at 7 bases. TRBV23-1 is sorted into the ORF group, with uncertain function. J was trimmed by 0 bases and V by 6 bases; bases with no gene match: 9. The CDR3 sequence is 16 residues long. The CDR3 here is CASRAGLVTSTDTQYF. Here the CDR3 DNA reads TGCGCCAGCAGGGCCGGACTAGTGACTAGCACAGATACGCAGTATTTT.

The chain joins TRBV12-3 or TRBV12-4 to TRBJ2-2, with TRBD1 as a possible D gene (6 bases). The CDR3 is 13 residues long. The V end lost 10 bases, the J end lost 1 base, and 10 bases lay between the germline ends. The CDR3, as DNA: TGTGCCACAATCAGGGGGAACACCGGGGAGCTGTTTTTT. It encodes CATIRGNTGELFF.